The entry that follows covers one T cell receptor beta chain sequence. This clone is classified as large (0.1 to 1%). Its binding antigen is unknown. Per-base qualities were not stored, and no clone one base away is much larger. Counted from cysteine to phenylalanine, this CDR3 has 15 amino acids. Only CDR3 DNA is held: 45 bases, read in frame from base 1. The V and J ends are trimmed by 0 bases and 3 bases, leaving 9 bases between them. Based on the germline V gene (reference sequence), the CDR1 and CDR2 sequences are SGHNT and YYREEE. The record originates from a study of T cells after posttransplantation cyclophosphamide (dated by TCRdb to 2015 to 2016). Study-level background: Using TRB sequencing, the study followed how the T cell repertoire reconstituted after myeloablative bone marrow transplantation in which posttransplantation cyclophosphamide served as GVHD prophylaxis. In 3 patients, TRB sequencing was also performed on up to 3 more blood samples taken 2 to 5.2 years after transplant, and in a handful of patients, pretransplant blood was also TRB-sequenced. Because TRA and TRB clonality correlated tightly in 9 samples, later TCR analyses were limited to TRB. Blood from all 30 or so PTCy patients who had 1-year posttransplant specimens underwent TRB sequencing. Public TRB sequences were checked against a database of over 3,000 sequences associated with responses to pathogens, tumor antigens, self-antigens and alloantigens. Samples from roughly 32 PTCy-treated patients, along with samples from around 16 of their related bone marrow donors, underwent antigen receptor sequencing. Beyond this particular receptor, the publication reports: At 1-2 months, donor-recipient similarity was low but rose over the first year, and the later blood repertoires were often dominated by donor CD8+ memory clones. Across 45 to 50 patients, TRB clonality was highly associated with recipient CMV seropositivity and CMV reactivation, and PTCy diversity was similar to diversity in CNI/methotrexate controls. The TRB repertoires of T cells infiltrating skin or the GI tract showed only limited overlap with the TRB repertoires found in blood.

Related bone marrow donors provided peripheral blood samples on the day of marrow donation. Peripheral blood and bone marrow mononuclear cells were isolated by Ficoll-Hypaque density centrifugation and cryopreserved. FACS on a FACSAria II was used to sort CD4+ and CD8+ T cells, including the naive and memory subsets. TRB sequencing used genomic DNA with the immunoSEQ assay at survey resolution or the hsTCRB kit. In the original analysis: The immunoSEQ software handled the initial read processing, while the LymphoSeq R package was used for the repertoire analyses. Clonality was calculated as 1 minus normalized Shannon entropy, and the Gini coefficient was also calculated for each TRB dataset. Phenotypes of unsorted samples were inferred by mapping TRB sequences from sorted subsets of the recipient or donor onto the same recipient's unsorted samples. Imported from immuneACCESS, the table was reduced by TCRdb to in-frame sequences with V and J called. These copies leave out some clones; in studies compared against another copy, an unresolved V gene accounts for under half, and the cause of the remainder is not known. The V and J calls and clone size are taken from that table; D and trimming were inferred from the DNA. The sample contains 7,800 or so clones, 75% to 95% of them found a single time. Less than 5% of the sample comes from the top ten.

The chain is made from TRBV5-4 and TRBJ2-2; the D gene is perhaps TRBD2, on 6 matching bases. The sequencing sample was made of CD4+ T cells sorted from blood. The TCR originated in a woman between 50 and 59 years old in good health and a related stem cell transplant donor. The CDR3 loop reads CASSLGAGYTGELFF. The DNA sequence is TGTGCCAGCAGCTTGGGGGCGGGGTACACCGGGGAGCTGTTTTTT.